A single sample gave rise to the 7 T cell receptor beta chains below, sequenced in a study of T cell responses to AZD1222 COVID-19 vaccine (dated by TCRdb to 2020 to 2022). Reading the label with the study, this specimen's time point is: sample from adult after SARS-CoV-2 infection, after symptom onset. The method behind the library was the immunoSEQ multiplex PCR assay. Imported from immuneACCESS, the table was reduced by TCRdb to in-frame sequences with V and J called. These copies leave out some clones; in studies compared against another copy, an unresolved V gene accounts for under half, and the cause of the remainder is not known. Counted in this sample were more than 150,000 clones; approximately 86% of them appeared once. Under 8% of the sample comes from the top ten. Source: peripheral blood, taken after recovery from COVID-19. Receptor source: an adult who had recovered from COVID-19.

The chain joins TRBV7-9 to TRBJ1-1; D is ambiguous. V was clipped by 5 bases and J by 6 bases, with 16 bases between them. The CDR3 totals 14 residues. From germline, CDR1 is SEHNR and CDR2 FQNEAQ (reference sequence). The DNA of the CDR3 is TGTGCCAGCAGCCAGCGGGCCCAGCAGGCTGAAGCTTTCTTT. Its translation: CASSQRAQQAEAFF.

V and J are TRBV15 and TRBJ2-6, with no clear D. Looked up from germline, CDR1 is LNHNV and CDR2 is YYDKDF (reference sequence). This CDR3 spans 14 amino acids. Trimming cost V 1 base and J 1 base, with 2 bases left between them. The CDR3 spells CATSRVSGANVLTF. The CDR3 DNA sequence: TGTGCCACCAGCAGAGTTTCTGGGGCCAACGTCCTGACTTTC. The full variable domain, with the rest looked up from reference TRBV15 and TRBJ2-6, is DAMVIQNPRYQVTQFGKPVTLSCSQTLNHNVMYWYQQKSSQAPKLLFHYYDKDFNNEADTPDNFQSRRPNTSFCFLDIRSPGLGDTAMYLCATSRVSGANVLTFGAGSRLTVL.

This chain joins TRBV7-3 and TRBJ1-5; tentatively, D is TRBD1 (5 bases). Germline CDR1 and CDR2: SGHTA and FQGTGA. V dropped 5 bases and J dropped 0 bases, with 11 bases sitting between them. The CDR3 has 15 residues. CDR3 nucleotide sequence: TGTGCCAGCAGCCCCCTGGGGGATAGCAATCAGCCCCAGCATTTT. Amino acids: CASSPLGDSNQPQHF.

The chain uses TRBV4-2 and TRBJ2-2, with unresolved D. Germline lookup yields CDR1 LGHNA and CDR2 YNFKEQ. CDR3 size: 16 residues. V lost 0 bases and J lost 4, with 12 bases in between. The CDR3 DNA follows: TGTGCCAGCAGCCAAGATCGCGGTAGCTCCACCGGGGAGCTGTTTTTT. This codes for CASSQDRGSSTGELFF.

The chain joins TRBV6-4 to TRBJ2-2; TRBD2 is a possible D gene (7 bases). CDR1 is MRHNA, CDR2 SNTAGT, per germline. The V end was cut by 5 bases, the J end by 6 bases, with 16 bases between. This CDR3 comprises 15 residues. CDR3 DNA: TGTGCCAGCAGTCGTCACCCGGGGGGCCCCGGGGAGCTGTTTTTT. Translation: CASSRHPGGPGELFF.

This clone was counted once. The J gene is TRBJ2-5, the V gene TRBV7-3; TRBD2 matches 9 bases. Germline lookup yields CDR1 SGHTA and CDR2 FQGTGA. V was pared by 8 bases and J by 2 bases, with 9 bases of the junction left unmatched. CDR3 length: 15 amino acids. This CDR3 reads CASGKAGGSQETQYF. The CDR3 nucleotides are TGTGCCAGCGGGAAAGCGGGGGGCTCACAAGAGACCCAGTACTTC.

This clone showed up just a few times. The V and J genes are TRBV18 and TRBJ2-3; TRBD1 matches at 7 bases. Germline values: CDR1 KGHSH, CDR2 LQKENI. CDR3 length: 14 amino acids. The V and J ends lost 2 bases and 2 bases, in that order; junction bases with no gene match: 1. This chain's CDR3 is CASSPGTATDTQYF. DNA for the CDR3: TGTGCCAGCTCACCAGGGACAGCCACAGATACGCAGTATTTT.